This T cell receptor (beta chain) is from a study of blood T cell repertoires in COVID-19 (TCRdb year 2020). About the investigation overall: Samples from collaborators originated in the United States, Italy and Spain and spanned both the acute and convalescent phases of COVID-19. The prospective study material was composed of cDNA or gDNA derived from T cells, B-cell-depleted T cells, or PBMCs. Subjects who had been exposed to COVID-19, were actively infected with it, or had recovered from it provided the deeply sampled blood TCRbeta repertoires that made up the dataset. A freely available public database, intended as a resource for researchers studying the immune response to SARS-CoV-2, is where the repertoires were released. The samples were drawn from the first 160 participants of the ongoing ImmuneRACE study and from under 1,500 subjects provided by 6 global collaborators. Nearly every sample came with metadata listing a de-identified subject ID, COVID-19 status, age in years and sex. Where available, HLA class I and class II types were taken from metadata supplied by the sample provider and were not determined by assay-based typing. Paper-wide results and their limitations: The amount of clinical and demographic metadata varied by source and participant and was provided uncurated.

At one collaborating source in Seattle, patients were enrolled during active infection and were followed longitudinally through the course of disease. Whole blood was collected in K2EDTA tubes by collaborating institutions according to the institutions' own protocols. For TCRbeta analysis, collaborators shipped samples as frozen whole blood, isolated PBMCs, or DNA extracted from either of those sample types. Measured from the cysteine to the phenylalanine, the CDR3 is 15 residues long. Only the CDR3 DNA is retained, 45 bases long and in frame from the first base. Trimming takes 1 base from V and 3 bases from J, and the germline ends sit 9 bases apart. The germline V gene encodes CDR1 KGHDR and CDR2 SFDVKD. A single count supports this clone. Its antigen has not been determined. No base qualities exist here, and no much larger clone lies one base off it. The immunoSEQ Assay, a bias-controlled multiplex PCR, was used to amplify TCRbeta CDR3 regions from genomic DNA. In the original analysis: The number of nucleated cells in each sample was estimated from the amplification of reference gene primers within the assay. To quantify the absolute abundance of each unique TCRbeta CDR3 rearrangement, sequence reads were collapsed and filtered. For each sample, productive Simpson clonality was calculated by taking the square root of Simpson's diversity index across productive rearrangements. TCRdb obtained this table from immuneACCESS and retained in-frame rearrangements with V and J assigned. These tables miss some clones; where compared with another copy, unresolved V genes account for less than half of the shortfall, and the remainder is unexplained. V, J and clone size are taken as reported in that table, and D and trimming were inferred from the DNA itself. For this sample the table gives about 200,000 clones, of which nearly 90% were detected only once. The top ten clones comprise about a sixth of the sample.

This chain joins TRBV24-1 to TRBJ2-1; TRBD1 is perhaps the D gene, given 5 matching bases. The sequence came from a man aged 45 to 65 with COVID-19, enrolled during active disease. Sequencing was carried out using peripheral blood. At the DNA level, the sequence is TGTGCCACCAGTGATTTCACAGGCCACTACAATGAGCAGTTCTTC. This sequence encodes CATSDFTGHYNEQFF.